This TCR beta chain was documented in a study of a mutant IDH1 vaccine in newly diagnosed glioma. About the study: Treated patients showed a male proportion of about 62%, a female proportion of around 38%, and a mean age of around 39 years.

Profiling relied on immunoSEQ multiplex PCR, and the TCRdb table lists in-frame clones only, not all of them. The sample holds roughly 84,000 clones, about 80% seen once. The time point here: baseline, week 1 (first vaccination visit). Treatment: pre-vaccination baseline after standard-of-care therapy. As concerns this clone: Its antigen is not known.

Study-wide findings and caveats: Vaccine-induced immune responses occurred in 90% to 95% of patients. Pseudoprogression looked unconnected to shifts in top peripheral T cell clonotypes.

Trimming took 5 bases from V and 5 from J; bases not matched to a gene: 10. Germline assignment: CDR1 SNHLY and CDR2 FYNNEI. The CDR3 is 15 amino acids. Specimen: PBMCs, collected from a glioma patient treated with radiotherapy, temozolomide or both. The gene calls are TRBV2 and TRBJ2-7; 9 nucleotides align to TRBD1. This receptor was identified in a middle-aged man with glioma. Some clones in this sample may be carry-over from other donors' samples. In DNA form, the CDR3 reads TGTGCCAGCAGTTCAGCCGGGACAGGGCGTAACGAGCAGTACTTC. Residues: CASSSAGTGRNEQYF.